The 25 T cell receptor beta chains listed next were all sequenced from one sample in a study of shared clonotypes between healthy human individuals. The naive CD8 fraction comprised CD45RO-negative cells positively selected for CCR7 and excluded terminally differentiated effector memory CD45RA+ cells. Assay used: immunoSEQ multiplex PCR; TCRdb lists only in-frame clones, some missing. The sample lists under 1 million clones; about 96% were seen once. Sequencing used naive CD8+ T cells sorted from blood. These receptor sequences come from a young man in good health.

This chain joins TRBV28 and TRBJ2-7, with 10 bases that match TRBD2. From germline, CDR1 is MDHEN and CDR2 SYDVKM. This CDR3 spans 15 amino acids. J was trimmed by 4 bases and V by 5 bases; bases with no gene match: 8. The CDR3 here is CASSPPASGSYEQYF. The CDR3 DNA follows: TGTGCCAGCAGTCCACCTGCTAGCGGGAGTTACGAGCAGTACTTC. Full variable domain (rest looked up from reference TRBV28 and TRBJ2-7): DVKVTQSSRYLVKRTGEKVFLECVQDMDHENMFWYRQDPGLGLRLIYFSYDVKMKEKGDIPEGYSVSREKKERFSLILESASTNQTSMYLCASSPPASGSYEQYFGPGTRLTVT.

The chain recombines TRBV19 with TRBJ2-7; D not resolved. Trimming shortened V by 5 bases and J by 2 bases, and 13 bases separated the two germline ends. Germline V lookup: CDR1 LNHDA, CDR2 SQIVND (reference sequence). The CDR3 is made up of 14 amino acids. The CDR3 here is CASSFRKGTYEQYF. The CDR3 DNA reads as TGTGCCAGTAGTTTCAGGAAGGGAACCTACGAGCAGTACTTC.

The chain links TRBV7-9 to TRBJ2-1, with TRBD2 matching 9 bases. The CDR3 consists of 15 residues. Trimming cost V 5 bases and J 2 bases; bases outside gene matches: 4. CDR1 is SEHNR and CDR2 is FQNEAQ in the germline V gene (reference sequence). The CDR3 protein is CASSRLAETYNEQFF. The CDR3 bases are TGTGCCAGCAGCCGACTAGCGGAAACCTACAATGAGCAGTTCTTC.

This chain links TRBV10-3 with TRBJ1-3; D is uncertain. The V end lost 3 bases, the J end lost 0 bases, and 12 bases lay between the germline ends. CDR1 and CDR2 from the germline V gene are ENHRY and SYGVKD. The CDR3 length is 16 residues. The CDR3: CAISEPGLISGNTIYF. The CDR3 region has the DNA TGTGCCATCAGTGAACCGGGCCTTATCTCTGGAAACACCATATATTTT.

This clone was counted a single time. This chain uses TRBV4-1 with TRBJ2-1; 10 bases fit TRBD2. V trimming: 3 bases; J trimming: 8 bases; junction bases outside the gene matches: 13. This CDR3 has 17 amino acids. Germline values: CDR1 MGHRA, CDR2 YSYEKL. The CDR3 region is CASSHTLEASGSHEQFF. The CDR3 DNA reads as TGCGCCAGCAGCCACACACTGGAGGCTAGCGGGAGTCATGAGCAGTTCTTC.

The V and J genes are TRBV19 and TRBJ1-1, with a possible D match to TRBD1 (6 bases). This CDR3 has 12 amino acids. V gave up 8 bases and J gave up 1 base, with 8 bases separating them. Germline V gene data show CDR1 as LNHDA and CDR2 as SQIVND (reference sequence). The chain's CDR3 is CASLQGNTEAFF. In DNA form, the CDR3 reads TGTGCCAGTTTACAGGGGAACACTGAAGCTTTCTTT.

Notes on this clone: A read error may produce the germline difference seen at one junction end. The chain is built from TRBV25-1 and TRBJ2-2; D unresolved. The CDR3 runs to 16 residues. The V gene's germline CDR1 is MGHDK and CDR2 SYGVNS. The CDR3 DNA is TGTGCCAGCAGTGAATTTAACAGCCCGAATACCGGGGAGCTGTTTTTT. Protein sequence: CASSEFNSPNTGELFF. The entire variable domain, with the rest obtained from reference TRBV25-1 and TRBJ2-2, is as follows: EADIYQTPRYLVIGTGKKITLECSQTMGHDKMYWYQQDPGMELHLIHYSYGVNSTEKGDLSSESTVSRIRTEHFPLTLESARPSHTSQYLCASSEFNSPNTGELFFGEGSRLTVL.

This sequence joins TRBV27 and TRBJ2-7; maybe TRBD1 (5 bases). Germline V gives CDR1 MNHEY, CDR2 SMNVEV (reference sequence). V was clipped by 2 bases and J by 0 bases, with 8 bases between them. CDR3 length: 14 amino acids. DNA for the CDR3: TGTGCCAGCAGTTTACGGCAGGGCTCCTACGAGCAGTACTTC. It specifies CASSLRQGSYEQYF.

This clone was seen a single time. V gene TRBV4-3 combines with J gene TRBJ2-1; 7 bases map to TRBD2. The CDR3 covers 16 residues. Germline V gene data show CDR1 as LGHNA and CDR2 as YSLEER. With 1 base clipped from V and 6 bases from J, the junction kept 9 bases outside the gene matches. The CDR3 reads CASSQGAAGRGNEQFF. CDR3 DNA sequence: TGCGCCAGCAGCCAAGGAGCAGCGGGGAGGGGCAATGAGCAGTTCTTC.

This clone was recorded only once. The chain joins TRBV19 to TRBJ1-1, with 7 bases identical to TRBD1. The CDR3 loop spans 14 amino acids. Germline CDR1 reads LNHDA; CDR2 reads SQIVND (reference sequence). J was trimmed by 5 bases and V by 5 bases; bases with no gene match: 8. CDR3 bases: TGTGCCAGTAGTTTACCGACAGGGAATACTGAAGCTTTCTTT. Translated, it gives CASSLPTGNTEAFF.

This rearrangement joins TRBV7-6 to TRBJ2-2; D remains ambiguous. V dropped 0 bases and J dropped 9 bases, with 2 bases sitting between them. Per the germline V gene, CDR1 is SGHVS and CDR2 is FNYEAQ. CDR3 size: 11 residues. DNA for the CDR3: TGTGCCAGCAGCTTAGCGAGGGAGCTGTTTTTT. The encoded protein is CASSLARELFF.

The sample holds many counts of this clone. This rearrangement joins TRBV7-9 to TRBJ2-7, with TRBD2 matching over 9 bases. V was clipped by 4 bases and J by 8 bases; unmatched bases: 15. The CDR3 runs to 16 residues. CDR1 and CDR2 from the germline V gene are SEHNR and FQNEAQ (reference sequence). CDR3 protein: CASSSLAGTIPFQQYF. In DNA, the CDR3 is TGTGCCAGCAGCTCCCTAGCGGGAACTATCCCATTCCAGCAGTACTTC.

This chain joins TRBV14 and TRBJ2-3, with D possibly matching TRBD2 (5 bases). V was pared by 2 bases and J by 3 bases, with 9 bases between. The CDR3 totals 14 residues. Germline CDR1 reads SGHDN; CDR2 reads FVKESK. The CDR3, as DNA: TGTGCCAGCAGCCAACTAGCAACGACAGATACGCAGTATTTT. Its protein is CASSQLATTDTQYF. Using reference TRBV14 and TRBJ2-3 for the parts outside the CDR3, the full variable domain is EAGVTQFPSHSVIEKGQTVTLRCDPISGHDNLYWYRRVMGKEIKFLLHFVKESKQDESGMPNNRFLAERTGGTYSTLKVQPAELEDSGVYFCASSQLATTDTQYFGPGTRLTVL.

Concerning this clone: It may be a read error: a sequence one base away is much more abundant. The chain recombines TRBV11-2 with TRBJ1-1; no clear D gene. CDR1 is SGHAT, CDR2 FQNNGV, per germline. Trimming pared 3 bases from V and 1 base from J, leaving 6 bases between. The CDR3 runs 13 residues. CDR3: CASSLEGNTEAFF. CDR3 DNA sequence: TGTGCCAGCAGCTTGGAGGGGAACACTGAAGCTTTCTTT.

The chain carries TRBV5-8 and TRBJ2-3; TRBD2 aligns across 13 bases. The CDR3 is 18 residues long. The V segment lost 0 bases and the J segment 1 base; nucleotides outside the gene matches: 5. Germline CDR1 and CDR2: SGHTS and YDEGEE. The CDR3 DNA sequence: TGTGCCAGCAGCTTGGCCGGACTAGCGGGAGTAGGCACAGATACGCAGTATTTT. Protein product: CASSLAGLAGVGTDTQYF.

V and J are TRBV13 and TRBJ2-3, with D maybe TRBD2 (6 bases). The V end lost 3 bases, the J end lost 8 bases, and 18 bases lay between the germline ends. The CDR3 extends over 15 amino acids. Germline V gives CDR1 PRHDT, CDR2 FYEKMQ (reference sequence). As DNA, the CDR3 is TGTGCCAGCAGCTTCAGAAGACTAGTAAGTAGTACGCAGTATTTT. Translating it yields CASSFRRLVSSTQYF.

The rearrangement uses TRBV9 and TRBJ1-1; no clear D gene. V gave up 1 base and J gave up 8 bases, with 3 bases separating them. CDR3 length: 10 amino acids. Germline V lookup: CDR1 SGDLS, CDR2 YYNGEE. CDR3 in amino acids: CASSVTEAFF. CDR3 DNA sequence: TGTGCCAGCAGCGTAACAGAAGCTTTCTTT.

With regard to this clone: Other nucleotide sequences in the sample specify the same CDR3. The chain carries TRBV28 and TRBJ1-5; D remains ambiguous. Per germline, CDR1 MDHEN and CDR2 SYDVKM. CDR3 length equals 14 residues. The germline V and J ends were trimmed by 5 bases and 0 bases, with 8 bases remaining between them. CDR3 protein: CASSPVDSNQPQHF. The CDR3 nucleotides are TGTGCCAGCAGTCCTGTAGATAGCAATCAGCCCCAGCATTTT.

This clone was seen only once. The gene calls are TRBV6-1 and TRBJ2-7; D not resolved. Trimming pared 3 bases from V and 3 bases from J, leaving 6 bases between. The CDR3 contains 12 residues. The germline CDR1 and CDR2 sequences are MNHNS and SASEGT. The CDR3 sequence is CASSDYYYEQYF. CDR3 DNA: TGTGCCAGCAGTGATTATTACTACGAGCAGTACTTC.

As regards this clone: Other nucleotide sequences in the sample specify the same CDR3. The J gene is TRBJ2-7, the V gene TRBV27; a weak D match, TRBD2 (5 bases). The CDR3 has 13 residues. Germline assignment: CDR1 MNHEY and CDR2 SMNVEV (reference sequence). The V gene lost 3 bases and the J gene lost 4 bases, with 10 bases spanning the gap. The CDR3 is CASSLSLAYEQYF. CDR3 DNA sequence: TGTGCCAGCAGTTTGTCGCTAGCTTACGAGCAGTACTTC.

This sequence joins TRBV6-5 and TRBJ2-7; D is possibly TRBD2 (6 bases). The CDR3 has 14 residues. Germline CDR1 and CDR2: MNHEY and SVGAGI. Trimming removed 2 bases from V and 2 bases from J, with 10 bases in between. In nucleotides, the CDR3 is TGTGCCAGCAGTTACGATAGCGGAGCCTACGAGCAGTACTTC. The encoded protein is CASSYDSGAYEQYF.

The chain couples TRBV28 to TRBJ2-4; 9 bases match TRBD1. Unmatched junction bases numbered 8, after V lost 5 bases and J lost 3 bases. The CDR3 has 16 amino acids. Germline V gene sequence: CDR1 MDHEN, CDR2 SYDVKM. CDR3 DNA: TGTGCCAGCAGTCCTCGGACAGGGGTGGACAAAAACATTCAGTACTTC. As protein: CASSPRTGVDKNIQYF.

The chain has TRBV7-2 and TRBJ2-7, with D hard to call. V lost 3 bases to trimming and J lost 4 bases, with 4 bases between them. The CDR3 is 11 residues long. Per the germline V gene, CDR1 is SGHTA and CDR2 is FQGNSA. Here the CDR3 reads CASSLMYEQYF. The CDR3 coding sequence is TGTGCCAGCAGCTTGATGTACGAGCAGTACTTC.

The genes are TRBV28 and TRBJ1-3, with D maybe TRBD1 (5 bases). This CDR3 comprises 16 residues. The V gene's germline CDR1 is MDHEN and CDR2 SYDVKM. V dropped 3 bases and J dropped 0 bases, with 12 bases sitting between them. CDR3: CASSLSAGTSGNTIYF. The CDR3 nucleotides are TGTGCCAGCAGTTTGTCGGCAGGGACCTCTGGAAACACCATATATTTT.

The rearrangement links TRBV19 to TRBJ2-1; no reliable D call. The V gene's germline CDR1 is LNHDA and CDR2 SQIVND (reference sequence). V was shortened by 0 bases and J by 7 bases, with 7 bases between the two germline ends. This CDR3 region has 13 residues. The DNA for the CDR3 is TGTGCCAGTAGTATAGAGGGATGGAATGAGCAGTTCTTC. It codes for CASSIEGWNEQFF.